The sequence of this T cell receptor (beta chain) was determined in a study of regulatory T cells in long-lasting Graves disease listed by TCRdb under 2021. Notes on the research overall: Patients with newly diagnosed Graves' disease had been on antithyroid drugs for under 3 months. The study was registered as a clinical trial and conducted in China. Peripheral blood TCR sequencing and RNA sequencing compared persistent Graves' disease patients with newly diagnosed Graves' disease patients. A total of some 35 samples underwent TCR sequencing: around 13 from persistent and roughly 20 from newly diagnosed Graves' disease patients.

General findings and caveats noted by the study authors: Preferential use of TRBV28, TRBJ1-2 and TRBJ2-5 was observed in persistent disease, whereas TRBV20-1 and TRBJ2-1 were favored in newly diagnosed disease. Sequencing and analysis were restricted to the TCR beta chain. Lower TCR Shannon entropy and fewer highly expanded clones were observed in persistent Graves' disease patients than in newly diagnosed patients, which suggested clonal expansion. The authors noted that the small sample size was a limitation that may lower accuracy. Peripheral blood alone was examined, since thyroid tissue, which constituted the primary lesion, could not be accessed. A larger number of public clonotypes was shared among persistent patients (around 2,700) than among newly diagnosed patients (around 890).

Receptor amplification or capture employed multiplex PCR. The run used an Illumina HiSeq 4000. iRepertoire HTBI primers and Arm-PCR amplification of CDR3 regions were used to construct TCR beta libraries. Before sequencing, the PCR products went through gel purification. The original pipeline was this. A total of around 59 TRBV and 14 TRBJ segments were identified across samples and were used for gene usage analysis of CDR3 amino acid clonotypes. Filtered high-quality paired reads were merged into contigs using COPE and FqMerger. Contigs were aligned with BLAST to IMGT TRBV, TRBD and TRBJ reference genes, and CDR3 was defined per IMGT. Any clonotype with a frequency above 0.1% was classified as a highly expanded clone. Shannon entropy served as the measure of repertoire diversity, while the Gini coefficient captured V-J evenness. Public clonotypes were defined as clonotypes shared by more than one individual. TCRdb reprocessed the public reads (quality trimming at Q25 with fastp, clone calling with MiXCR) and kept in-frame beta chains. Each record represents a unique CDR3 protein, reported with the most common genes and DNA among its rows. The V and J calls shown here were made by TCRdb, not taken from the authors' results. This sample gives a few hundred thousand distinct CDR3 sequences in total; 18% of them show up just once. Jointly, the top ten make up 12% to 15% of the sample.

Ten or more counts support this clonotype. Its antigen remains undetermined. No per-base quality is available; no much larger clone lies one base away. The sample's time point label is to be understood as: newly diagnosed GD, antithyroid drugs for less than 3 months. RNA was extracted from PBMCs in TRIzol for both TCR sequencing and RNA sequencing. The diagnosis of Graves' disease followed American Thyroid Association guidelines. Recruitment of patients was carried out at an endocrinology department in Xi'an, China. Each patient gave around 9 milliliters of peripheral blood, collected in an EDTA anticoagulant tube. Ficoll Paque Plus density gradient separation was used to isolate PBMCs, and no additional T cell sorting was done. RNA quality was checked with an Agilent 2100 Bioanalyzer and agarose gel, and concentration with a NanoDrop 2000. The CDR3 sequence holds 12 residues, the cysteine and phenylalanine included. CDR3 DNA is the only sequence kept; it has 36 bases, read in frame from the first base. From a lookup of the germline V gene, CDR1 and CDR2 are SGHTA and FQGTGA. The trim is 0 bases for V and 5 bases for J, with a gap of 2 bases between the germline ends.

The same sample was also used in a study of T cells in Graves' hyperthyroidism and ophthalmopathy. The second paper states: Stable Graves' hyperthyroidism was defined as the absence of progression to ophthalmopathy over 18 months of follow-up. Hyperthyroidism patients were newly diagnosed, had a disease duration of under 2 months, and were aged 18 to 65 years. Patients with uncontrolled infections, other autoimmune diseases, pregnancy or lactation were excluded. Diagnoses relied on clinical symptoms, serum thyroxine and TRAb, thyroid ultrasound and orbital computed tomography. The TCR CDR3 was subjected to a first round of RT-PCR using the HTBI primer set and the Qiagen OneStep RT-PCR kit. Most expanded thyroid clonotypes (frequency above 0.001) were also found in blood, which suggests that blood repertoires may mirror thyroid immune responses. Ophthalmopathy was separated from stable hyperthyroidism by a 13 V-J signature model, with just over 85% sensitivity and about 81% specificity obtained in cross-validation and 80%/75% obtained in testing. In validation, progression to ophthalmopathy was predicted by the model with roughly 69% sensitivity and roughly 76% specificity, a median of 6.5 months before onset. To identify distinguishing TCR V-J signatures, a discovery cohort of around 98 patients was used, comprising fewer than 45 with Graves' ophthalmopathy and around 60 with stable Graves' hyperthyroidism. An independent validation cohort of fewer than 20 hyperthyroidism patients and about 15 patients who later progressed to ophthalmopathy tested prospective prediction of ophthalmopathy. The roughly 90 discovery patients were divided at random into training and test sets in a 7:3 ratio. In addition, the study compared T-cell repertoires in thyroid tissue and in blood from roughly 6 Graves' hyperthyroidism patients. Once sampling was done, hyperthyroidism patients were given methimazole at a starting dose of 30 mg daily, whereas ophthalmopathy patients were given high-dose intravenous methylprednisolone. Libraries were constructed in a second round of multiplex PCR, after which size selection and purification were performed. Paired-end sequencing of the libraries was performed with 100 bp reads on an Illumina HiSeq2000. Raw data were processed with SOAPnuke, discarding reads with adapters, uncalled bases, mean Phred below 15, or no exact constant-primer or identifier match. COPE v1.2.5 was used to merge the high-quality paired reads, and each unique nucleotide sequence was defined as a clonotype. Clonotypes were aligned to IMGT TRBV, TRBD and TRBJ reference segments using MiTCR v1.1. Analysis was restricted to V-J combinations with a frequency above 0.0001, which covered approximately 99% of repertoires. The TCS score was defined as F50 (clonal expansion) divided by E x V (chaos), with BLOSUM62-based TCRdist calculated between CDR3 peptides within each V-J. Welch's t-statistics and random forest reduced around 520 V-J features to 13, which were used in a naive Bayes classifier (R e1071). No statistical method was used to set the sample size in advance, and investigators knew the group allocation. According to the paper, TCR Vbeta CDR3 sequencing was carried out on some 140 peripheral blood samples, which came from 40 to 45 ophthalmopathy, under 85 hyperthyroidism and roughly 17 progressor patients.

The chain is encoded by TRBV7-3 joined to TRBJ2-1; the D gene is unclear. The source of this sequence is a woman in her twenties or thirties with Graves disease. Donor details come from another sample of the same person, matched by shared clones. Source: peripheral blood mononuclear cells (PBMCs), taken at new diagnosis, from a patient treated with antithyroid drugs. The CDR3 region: CASSLTDNEQFF. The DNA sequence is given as TGTGCCAGCAGCTTAACGGACAATGAGCAGTTCTTC.